The 19 T cell receptor beta chains given below trace back to one sample, sequenced in a study of T cell responses to AZD1222 COVID-19 vaccine. Libraries were prepared by immunoSEQ multiplex PCR; TCRdb keeps only in-frame clonotypes and omits some of them. Here the sample spans 200,000 or so clones, 87% being singletons. The source material was peripheral blood, sampled on day 0 of MenACWY control vaccination. The receptors originated from an adult in good health.

J is TRBJ1-2 and V is TRBV7-9; 9 bases line up with TRBD1. Trimming removed 3 bases from V and 14 bases from J; junction bases left unmatched: 10. CDR1 is SEHNR, CDR2 FQNEAQ, per germline (reference sequence). CDR3 length: 13 residues. The CDR3: CASSLARDREVTF. In DNA form, the CDR3 reads TGTGCCAGCAGCTTGGCCCGGGACAGGGAGGTAACCTTC.

The CDR3 loop reads CASSQGASYNSPLHF. Here the CDR3 DNA reads TGCGCCAGCAGCCAAGGTGCCTCCTATAATTCACCCCTCCACTTT. The chain links TRBV4-1 to TRBJ1-6; the D is unclear. The germline CDR1 and CDR2 sequences are MGHRA and YSYEKL. The CDR3 runs to 15 residues. Deletions cut 1 base from V and 0 bases from J, with 4 bases between.

The genes are TRBV10-3 and TRBJ2-7; 16 nucleotides align to TRBD2. Trimming removed 6 bases from V and 4 bases from J; junction bases left unmatched: 3. From germline, CDR1 is ENHRY and CDR2 SYGVKD. The CDR3 length is 15 residues. CDR3 loop: CAIRPGLAGGYEQYF. The CDR3, as DNA: TGTGCCATCAGGCCGGGACTAGCGGGAGGGTACGAGCAGTACTTC.

The chain couples TRBV7-8 to TRBJ2-7; TRBD2 matches 8 bases. The V gene's germline CDR1 is SGHVS and CDR2 FQNEAQ. This CDR3 has 14 residues. Trimming removed 5 bases from V and 1 base from J; junction bases left unmatched: 4. CDR3 nucleotide sequence: TGTGCCAGCAGCCCTAGCGGGTTTTCCTACGAGCAGTACTTC. It is translated as CASSPSGFSYEQYF. Combining the CDR3 with reference TRBV7-8 and TRBJ2-7 gives the whole variable domain GAGVSQSPRYKVAKRGQDVALRCDPISGHVSLFWYQQALGQGPEFLTYFQNEAQLDKSGLPSDRFFAERPEGSVSTLKIQRTQQEDSAVYLCASSPSGFSYEQYFGPGTRLTVT.

The chain joins TRBV6-5 to TRBJ2-7; 10 bases match TRBD1. The CDR3 contains 14 residues. The trim removed 7 bases at V and 2 bases at J, leaving 5 bases unmatched. In germline, CDR1 is MNHEY, CDR2 SVGAGI. The CDR3 protein is CASKLGQGTYEQYF. The CDR3 nucleotides are TGTGCCAGCAAACTGGGACAGGGGACCTACGAGCAGTACTTC.

This clone was counted only a few times. The chain employs TRBV18 and TRBJ2-5; D is perhaps TRBD2 (5 bases). Trimming stripped 3 bases from V and 5 bases from J, with 16 bases between. Germline lookup yields CDR1 KGHSH and CDR2 LQKENI. This CDR3 comprises 15 residues. The chain's CDR3 is CASSPSSWEKETQYF. The CDR3, as DNA: TGTGCCAGCTCACCCAGCTCGTGGGAGAAGGAGACCCAGTACTTC.

V and J are TRBV6-5 and TRBJ2-2; 10 nucleotides align to TRBD1. V shed 2 bases and J 9 bases; nucleotides not matched to a gene: 9. The V gene's germline CDR1 is MNHEY and CDR2 SVGAGI. This CDR3 is built from 16 residues. DNA for the CDR3: TGTGCCAGCAGTTACGGCCGGGGACAGGGGCTCCGGGAGCTGTTTTTT. Its protein is CASSYGRGQGLRELFF.

The V and J genes are TRBV7-2 and TRBJ1-1, with 7 nucleotides matching TRBD1. The V segment lost 3 bases and the J segment 0 bases; nucleotides outside the gene matches: 4. The germline V gene has CDR1 SGHTA and CDR2 FQGNSA. CDR3 length: 15 residues. Here the CDR3 reads CASSLATGVNTEAFF. The CDR3 DNA reads TGTGCCAGCAGCTTGGCCACAGGGGTGAACACTGAAGCTTTCTTT. Together with reference TRBV7-2 and TRBJ1-1, the CDR3 gives the full variable domain: GAGVSQSPSNKVTEKGKDVELRCDPISGHTALYWYRQSLGQGLEFLIYFQGNSAPDKSGLPSDRFSAERTGGSVSTLTIQRTQQEDSAVYLCASSLATGVNTEAFFGQGTRLTVV.

The V gene is TRBV7-9, the J gene TRBJ2-5, with TRBD1 as a possible D gene (5 bases). This CDR3 has 16 amino acids. Germline V gene sequence: CDR1 SEHNR, CDR2 FQNEAQ (reference sequence). Trimming stripped 4 bases from V and 0 bases from J, with 15 bases between. CDR3 DNA sequence: TGTGCCAGCAGCTCAGCAAAGGACATGTACCAAGAGACCCAGTACTTC. Protein product: CASSSAKDMYQETQYF.

The chain's CDR3 is CASSLPQGRDTGELFF. CDR3 bases: TGTGCCAGCAGCTTACCCCAGGGCCGGGACACCGGGGAGCTGTTTTTT. V gene TRBV7-2 combines with J gene TRBJ2-2; possible D gene TRBD1, 5 bases. Germline assignment: CDR1 SGHTA and CDR2 FQGNSA. V lost 2 bases, J lost 3 bases, and 13 bases lay in between. The CDR3 sequence is 16 residues long.

The chain combines TRBV28 with TRBJ2-1; tentatively, D is TRBD1 (6 bases). This CDR3 is 14 amino acids long. CDR1 and CDR2 from the germline V gene are MDHEN and SYDVKM. V was clipped by 4 bases and J by 2 bases, with 9 bases between them. The CDR3 region is CASSSTGTYNEQFF. For the CDR3, the DNA is TGTGCCAGCAGTTCGACAGGAACCTACAATGAGCAGTTCTTC.

This sequence joins TRBV7-9 and TRBJ2-5, with no clear D. Germline V CDR1 and CDR2: SEHNR, FQNEAQ (reference sequence). The V end was cut by 0 bases, the J end by 2 bases, with 7 bases between. The CDR3 runs to 14 residues. The CDR3 DNA sequence: TGTGCCAGCAGCTTAGCGGCAGAACAAGAGACCCAGTACTTC. Translated, it gives CASSLAAEQETQYF.

The chain is built from TRBV5-1 and TRBJ2-7; 7 bases are shared with TRBD2. The junction had 2 bases not matched to a gene; V was cut back by 0 bases and J by 5 bases. The CDR3 totals 13 residues. From germline, CDR1 is SGHRS and CDR2 YFSETQ. The CDR3 loop is CASSLAAGDEQYF. CDR3 sequence (DNA): TGCGCCAGCAGCTTGGCTGCGGGAGACGAGCAGTACTTC.

The genes are TRBV28 and TRBJ2-7; D possibly corresponds to TRBD1 (6 bases). Looked up from germline, CDR1 is MDHEN and CDR2 is SYDVKM. V was clipped by 6 bases and J by 4 bases, with 16 bases between them. The CDR3 has 14 residues. The CDR3 DNA is TGTGCCAGCAGCCTACCGGGACAAACTTACGAGCAGTACTTC. Translated: CASSLPGQTYEQYF.

The sample holds a few counts of this clone. The rearrangement joins TRBV28 to TRBJ1-2, with D unresolved. This CDR3 spans 12 amino acids. Germline V gives CDR1 MDHEN, CDR2 SYDVKM. The V end lost 6 bases, the J end lost 4 bases, and 9 bases lay between the germline ends. The CDR3 region is CASRGSLYGYTF. For the CDR3, the DNA is TGTGCCAGCAGGGGGAGCCTCTATGGCTACACCTTC.

V and J are TRBV2 and TRBJ2-7; no clear D gene. CDR3 length: 19 amino acids. Germline V gene lookup returns CDR1 SNHLY and CDR2 FYNNEI. The V gene lost 2 bases and the J gene lost 1 base, with 24 bases spanning the gap. Here the CDR3 reads CASSEFGRLHETVSYEQYF. The CDR3 DNA sequence: TGTGCCAGCAGTGAATTCGGGCGGCTACATGAGACTGTTTCCTACGAGCAGTACTTC.

The rearrangement links TRBV28 to TRBJ1-2; TRBD1 might be the D (5 bases). CDR1 and CDR2 (germline): MDHEN, SYDVKM. This CDR3 contains 14 residues. V was shortened by 3 bases and J by 7 bases, with 15 bases between the two germline ends. The CDR3 loop reads CASSFLGGERGYTF. The CDR3 bases are TGTGCCAGCAGTTTTTTGGGGGGGGAGCGTGGCTACACCTTC.

The J gene is TRBJ2-7, the V gene TRBV28; TRBD1 agrees at 9 bases. CDR1 and CDR2 from the germline V gene are MDHEN and SYDVKM. The CDR3 covers 14 residues. With V trimmed by 5 bases and J by 3 bases, 5 bases remained unmatched. For the CDR3, the DNA is TGTGCCAGCAGTGAAGGGACAGGGATCTACGAGCAGTACTTC. As protein: CASSEGTGIYEQYF.

In nucleotides, the CDR3 is TGCAGCGTTCGGACAGGGGTCGAAAAACTGTTTTTT. It encodes CSVRTGVEKLFF. This chain links TRBV29-1 with TRBJ1-4; 9 bases map to TRBD1. Germline lookup yields CDR1 SQVTM and CDR2 ANQGSEA. CDR3 size: 12 residues. The V and J ends lost 5 bases and 8 bases, in that order; junction bases with no gene match: 3.